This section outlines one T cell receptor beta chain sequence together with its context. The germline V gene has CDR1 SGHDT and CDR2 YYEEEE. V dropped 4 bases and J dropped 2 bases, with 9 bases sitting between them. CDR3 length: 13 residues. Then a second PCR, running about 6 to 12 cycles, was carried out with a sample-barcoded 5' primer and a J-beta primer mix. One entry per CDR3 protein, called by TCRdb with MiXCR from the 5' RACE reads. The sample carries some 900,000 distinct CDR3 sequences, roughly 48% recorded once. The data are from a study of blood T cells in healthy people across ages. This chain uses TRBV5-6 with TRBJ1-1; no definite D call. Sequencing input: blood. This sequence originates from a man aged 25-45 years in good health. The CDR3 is CASSRPANTEAFF. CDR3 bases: TGTGCCAGCAGCCGCCCAGCAAACACTGAAGCTTTCTTT.